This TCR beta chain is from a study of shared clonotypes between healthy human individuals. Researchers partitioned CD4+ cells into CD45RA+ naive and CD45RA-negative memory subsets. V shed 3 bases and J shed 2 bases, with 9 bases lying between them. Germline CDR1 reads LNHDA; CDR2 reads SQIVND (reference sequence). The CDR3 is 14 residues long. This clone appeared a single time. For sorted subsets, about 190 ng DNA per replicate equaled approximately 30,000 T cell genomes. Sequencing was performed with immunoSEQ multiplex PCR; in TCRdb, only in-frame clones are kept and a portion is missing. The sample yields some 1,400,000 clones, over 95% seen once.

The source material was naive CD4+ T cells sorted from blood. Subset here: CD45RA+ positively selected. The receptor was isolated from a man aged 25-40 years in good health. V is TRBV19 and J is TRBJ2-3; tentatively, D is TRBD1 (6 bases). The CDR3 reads CASSIEGDTDTQYF. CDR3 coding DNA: TGTGCCAGTAGTATTGAGGGGGACACAGATACGCAGTATTTT. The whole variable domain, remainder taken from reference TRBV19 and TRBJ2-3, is DGGITQSPKYLFRKEGQNVTLSCEQNLNHDAMYWYRQDPGQGLRLIYYSQIVNDFQKGDIAEGYSVSREKKESFPLTVTSAQKNPTAFYLCASSIEGDTDTQYFGPGTRLTVL.